This T cell receptor beta chain was sequenced in a study of cytomegalovirus exposure and HLA in healthy donors. The ends lost 3 bases at V and 6 bases at J; junction bases unmatched: 5. Germline V gene lookup returns CDR1 SGHVS and CDR2 FNYEAQ. The CDR3 runs to 15 residues. The PCR used 60 Vbeta and 13 Jbeta primers. Generated by immunoSEQ multiplex PCR, the TCRdb table keeps only in-frame clones and is missing some. Of some 240,000 clones listed, 92% are singletons. This sequence originates from a girl aged 2 to 10 in good health and CMV-seronegative. The sample taken for sequencing was PBMCs. The chain is built from TRBV7-6 and TRBJ1-4, with TRBD1 matching 9 bases. The CDR3 DNA follows: TGTGCCAGCAGCTTTACGACAGGGGGACATGAAAAACTGTTTTTT. Its translation: CASSFTTGGHEKLFF.